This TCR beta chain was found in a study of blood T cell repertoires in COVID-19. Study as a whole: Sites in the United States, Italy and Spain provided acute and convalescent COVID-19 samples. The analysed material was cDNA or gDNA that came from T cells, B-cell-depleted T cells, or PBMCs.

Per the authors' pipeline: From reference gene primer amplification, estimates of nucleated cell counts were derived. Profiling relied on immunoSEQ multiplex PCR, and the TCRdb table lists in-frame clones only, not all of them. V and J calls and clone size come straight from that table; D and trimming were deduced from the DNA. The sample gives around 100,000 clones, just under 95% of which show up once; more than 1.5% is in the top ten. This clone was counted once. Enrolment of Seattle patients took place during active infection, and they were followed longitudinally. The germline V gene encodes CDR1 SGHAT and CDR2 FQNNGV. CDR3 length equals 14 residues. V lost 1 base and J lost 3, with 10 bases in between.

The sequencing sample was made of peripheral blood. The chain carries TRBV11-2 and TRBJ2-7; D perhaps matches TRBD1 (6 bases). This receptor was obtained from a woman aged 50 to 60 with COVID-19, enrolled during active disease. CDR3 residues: CASSLATGDYEQYF. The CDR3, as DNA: TGTGCCAGCAGCTTAGCGACAGGTGACTACGAGCAGTACTTC.